A single sample is the source of the 27 T cell receptor beta chains below, sequenced in a study of shared clonotypes between healthy human individuals. Clones were read by immunoSEQ multiplex PCR, and TCRdb kept only the in-frame ones, dropping some. The data contain more than 2 million clones, around 95% of them seen just once; the ten biggest clones take up 0.1% to 0.15%. Sequenced input: naive CD4+ T cells sorted from blood. Subset specified: CD45RA+ positively selected. The receptors here all came from a young man in good health.

With regard to this clone: Other DNA sequences in this sample translate to the same CDR3. The genes are TRBV10-3 and TRBJ2-5, with unresolved D. The CDR3 consists of 12 residues. Per germline, CDR1 ENHRY and CDR2 SYGVKD. Trimming stripped 4 bases from V and 2 bases from J, with 5 bases between. CDR3 loop: CAISGGQETQYF. DNA for the CDR3: TGTGCCATCAGTGGAGGACAAGAGACCCAGTACTTC.

Comment on this clone: The sample holds other DNA sequences that translate to the same CDR3. The chain couples TRBV5-4 to TRBJ2-5; perhaps TRBD2 as D (6 bases). The germline V gene has CDR1 SGHNT and CDR2 YYREEE (reference sequence). This CDR3 spans 14 amino acids. With 2 bases removed from V and 4 bases from J, the gap between germline ends came to 12 bases. The CDR3 sequence is CASSFLGGGETQYF. The CDR3 coding sequence is TGTGCCAGCAGCTTCCTGGGGGGTGGAGAGACCCAGTACTTC.

This chain joins TRBV10-3 and TRBJ2-2, with TRBD1 matching over 8 bases. The CDR3 spans 13 residues. V was clipped by 11 bases and J by 2 bases; unmatched bases: 4. CDR1 is ENHRY, CDR2 SYGVKD, per germline. This CDR3 is CAATGGNTGELFF. CDR3 nucleotide sequence: TGTGCCGCCACAGGGGGTAACACCGGGGAGCTGTTTTTT.

The chain couples TRBV28 to TRBJ1-1, with TRBD1 as a possible D gene (5 bases). V was cut by 5 bases and J by 0 bases, with 10 bases left in between. From germline, CDR1 is MDHEN and CDR2 SYDVKM. The CDR3 is made up of 14 amino acids. The CDR3 sequence is CASSPRQMNTEAFF. The CDR3 DNA reads as TGTGCCAGCAGTCCCAGACAGATGAACACTGAAGCTTTCTTT.

The count of this clone is one. This sequence joins TRBV19 and TRBJ2-5, with TRBD1 identical over 8 bases. Germline trimming cut 4 bases from V and 5 bases from J; bases unmatched to any gene: 6. The CDR3 spans 14 residues. Germline V gene lookup returns CDR1 LNHDA and CDR2 SQIVND (reference sequence). Written as DNA, the CDR3 is TGTGCCAGTAGTAAGACAGGGGTAGGGGAGACCCAGTACTTC. Encoded protein: CASSKTGVGETQYF.

The chain joins TRBV7-2 to TRBJ2-7, with 7 bases identical to TRBD1. CDR1 is SGHTA, CDR2 FQGNSA, per germline. The CDR3 runs to 15 residues. Germline trimming cut 1 base from V and 4 bases from J; bases unmatched to any gene: 7. This chain's CDR3 is CASSLDRMTGYEQYF. As DNA, the CDR3 is TGTGCCAGCAGCTTAGACCGCATGACAGGGTACGAGCAGTACTTC.

The chain employs TRBV9 and TRBJ2-2; D ambiguous. The V gene's germline CDR1 is SGDLS and CDR2 YYNGEE. V dropped 3 bases and J dropped 5 bases, with 5 bases sitting between them. The CDR3 length is 12 residues. The CDR3 nucleotides are TGTGCCAGCAGCGAGGGTACCGGGGAGCTGTTTTTT. It yields the protein CASSEGTGELFF.

This chain joins TRBV19 and TRBJ1-5; 8 bases map to TRBD1. The V gene's germline CDR1 is LNHDA and CDR2 SQIVND (reference sequence). V lost 7 bases and J lost 0; bases outside the gene matches: 11. This CDR3 spans 17 amino acids. This CDR3 reads CASTRYDRGISNQPQHF. The CDR3 region has the DNA TGTGCCAGTACCAGATACGACAGGGGTATTAGCAATCAGCCCCAGCATTTT.

This clone was picked up one time. The V call is TRBV18, the J call TRBJ2-7; 11 nucleotides agree with TRBD1. Germline lookup yields CDR1 KGHSH and CDR2 LQKENI. V was clipped by 5 bases and J by 0 bases; unmatched bases: 3. The CDR3 runs 15 residues. CDR3 DNA: TGTGCCAGCTCATTCGGACAGGGGGCCTCCTACGAGCAGTACTTC. Translation: CASSFGQGASYEQYF.

This chain uses TRBV30 with TRBJ2-4; perhaps D is TRBD1 or TRBD2 (5 bases each). This CDR3 region has 16 residues. V was shortened by 0 bases and J by 1 base, with 13 bases between the two germline ends. Germline V gives CDR1 GTSNPN, CDR2 SVGIG (reference sequence). The CDR3 nucleotides read TGTGCCTGGAGTGTTGGGACGTTGGGGGCCAAAAACATTCAGTACTTC. Residues: CAWSVGTLGAKNIQYF.

This sequence joins TRBV2 and TRBJ1-1; D ambiguous. The CDR3 is 12 amino acids. Trimming took off 5 bases at V and 10 bases at J, with 14 bases between the two ends. Germline loops: CDR1 SNHLY, CDR2 FYNNEI. This CDR3 reads CASSRERAGAFF. CDR3 DNA: TGTGCCAGCAGTCGGGAGCGGGCAGGAGCTTTCTTT.

This chain uses TRBV28 with TRBJ2-7; the match to TRBD2 covers 8 bases. The junction had 10 bases not matched to a gene; V was cut back by 5 bases and J by 4 bases. This CDR3 has 15 residues. Germline CDR1 reads MDHEN; CDR2 reads SYDVKM. CDR3 in amino acids: CASSRAGASGYEQYF. CDR3 sequence (DNA): TGTGCCAGCAGTCGTGCGGGGGCTAGCGGGTACGAGCAGTACTTC.

As regards this clone: Other DNA sequences in this sample translate to the same CDR3. The CDR3 here is CASSPQAGQETQYF. The CDR3 DNA follows: TGTGCCAGCTCACCACAGGCGGGGCAAGAGACCCAGTACTTC. The chain has TRBV18 and TRBJ2-5; TRBD2 is a possible D gene (6 bases). The CDR3 loop spans 14 amino acids. V lost 1 base to trimming and J lost 2 bases, with 8 bases between them. CDR1 and CDR2 (germline): KGHSH, LQKENI.

V and J are TRBV7-2 and TRBJ1-5; D is undetermined. The germline CDR1 and CDR2 sequences are SGHTA and FQGNSA. V lost 1 base, J lost 0 bases, and 7 bases lay in between. The CDR3 covers 15 residues. For the CDR3, the DNA is TGTGCCAGCAGCTTAGAAGGGTATAGCAATCAGCCCCAGCATTTT. It codes for CASSLEGYSNQPQHF.

The rearrangement joins TRBV18 to TRBJ2-3; 9 bases agree with TRBD2. The J segment lost 5 bases and the V segment lost 3 bases, leaving 9 bases of the junction unmatched. This CDR3 spans 16 amino acids. CDR1 is KGHSH, CDR2 LQKENI, per germline. The CDR3: CASSPGGGRAEDTQYF. CDR3 sequence (DNA): TGTGCCAGCTCACCCGGCGGCGGGAGGGCGGAAGATACGCAGTATTTT.

The chain is built from TRBV30 and TRBJ1-5, with D possibly TRBD1 on 6 matching bases. This CDR3 spans 14 amino acids. Trimming took 5 bases from V and 3 from J, leaving 14 bases between them. Germline V lookup: CDR1 GTSNPN, CDR2 SVGIG (reference sequence). CDR3 DNA: TGTGCCTGGGGGGGGCCGGGGTACAATCAGCCCCAGCATTTT. It codes for CAWGGPGYNQPQHF.

The chain employs TRBV5-1 and TRBJ2-7, with D possibly TRBD1 on 5 matching bases. Germline V lookup: CDR1 SGHRS, CDR2 YFSETQ. The V end was cut by 3 bases, the J end by 2 bases, with 15 bases between. This CDR3 is built from 15 residues. CDR3: CASSSGSQGPYEQYF. CDR3 nucleotide sequence: TGCGCCAGCAGCTCCGGCAGTCAGGGCCCCTACGAGCAGTACTTC.

The chain links TRBV7-2 to TRBJ2-7, with D perhaps TRBD1 (6 bases). The ends were cut back, 4 bases at V and 3 bases at J, with 13 bases in the middle. There are 14 residues in the CDR3. Germline V CDR1 and CDR2: SGHTA, FQGNSA. This CDR3 reads CASSSNREGYEQYF. The CDR3 DNA sequence: TGTGCCAGCAGCTCTAACAGGGAAGGCTACGAGCAGTACTTC.

The V and J genes are TRBV18 and TRBJ2-7; 13 bases agree with TRBD2. CDR3 length equals 16 residues. Trimming took 4 bases from V and 0 from J; bases not matched to a gene: 3. Germline V gene sequence: CDR1 KGHSH, CDR2 LQKENI. The CDR3 DNA is TGTGCCAGCTCACAAGGGACTAGCGGGACCTCCTACGAGCAGTACTTC. It translates to CASSQGTSGTSYEQYF.

This rearrangement joins TRBV5-1 to TRBJ2-1, with D uncertain. This CDR3 is 16 amino acids long. The V end was cut by 4 bases, the J end by 7 bases, with 21 bases between. The germline V gene encodes CDR1 SGHRS and CDR2 YFSETQ. The CDR3 bases are TGCGCCAGCAGCACCGCTTCTGGCTCGGGTTTGAATGAGCAGTTCTTC. Protein product: CASSTASGSGLNEQFF.

The genes are TRBV6-5 and TRBJ2-7, with D perhaps being TRBD1 or TRBD2 (5 bases each). V lost 6 bases, J lost 7 bases, and 16 bases lay in between. Looked up from germline, CDR1 is MNHEY and CDR2 is SVGAGI. This CDR3 spans 13 amino acids. The CDR3 protein is CASRRGYLGEQYF. Written as DNA, the CDR3 is TGTGCCAGCAGGAGGGGTTATTTGGGGGAGCAGTACTTC.

V is TRBV6-1 and J is TRBJ2-4, with D perhaps given as TRBD1 or TRBD2 (5 bases each). Germline values: CDR1 MNHNS, CDR2 SASEGT. V lost 6 bases and J lost 5, with 14 bases in between. This CDR3 is 14 amino acids long. CDR3 DNA: TGTGCCAGCAGCCCCGGGACCCCTCAAAACATTCAGTACTTC. Its translation: CASSPGTPQNIQYF.

This clone was observed once. The chain employs TRBV27 and TRBJ1-4; 8 nucleotides line up with TRBD1. The germline CDR1 and CDR2 sequences are MNHEY and SMNVEV (reference sequence). Trimming cost V 2 bases and J 6 bases; bases outside gene matches: 11. The CDR3 is 17 residues long. The CDR3 DNA is TGTGCCAGCAGTTTAAGGACAGGGTTGGGTTCTTATGAAAAACTGTTTTTT. Translating it yields CASSLRTGLGSYEKLFF.

V and J are TRBV2 and TRBJ2-5; no reliable D call. The CDR3 is 11 amino acids. The germline gives CDR1 SNHLY, CDR2 FYNNEI. V was shortened by 6 bases and J by 7 bases, with 9 bases between the two germline ends. CDR3 nucleotide sequence: TGTGCCAGCAGATCTAGTGTGACCCAGTACTTC. Its protein is CASRSSVTQYF.

The V and J genes are TRBV6-4 and TRBJ1-2; 8 nucleotides match TRBD1. The J segment lost 3 bases and the V segment lost 6 bases, leaving 6 bases of the junction unmatched. Looked up from germline, CDR1 is MRHNA and CDR2 is SNTAGT. The CDR3 consists of 14 residues. The CDR3 here is CASSRTGSDYGYTF. In DNA, the CDR3 is TGTGCCAGCAGCCGGACAGGGTCCGACTATGGCTACACCTTC.

The chain combines TRBV6-1 with TRBJ2-7; D is perhaps TRBD1 or TRBD2 (7 bases each). Germline CDR1 and CDR2: MNHNS and SASEGT. The CDR3 is made up of 15 amino acids. The ends were cut back, 4 bases at V and 2 bases at J, with 15 bases in the middle. Written as DNA, the CDR3 is TGTGCCAGCAGTGTCCCAGGGGGGGGGCCCTACGAGCAGTACTTC. It yields the protein CASSVPGGGPYEQYF.

This chain links TRBV30 with TRBJ2-7, with D possibly being TRBD2 (5 bases). Trimming took off 2 bases at V and 4 bases at J, with 9 bases between the two ends. The CDR3 runs to 12 residues. Germline V CDR1 and CDR2: GTSNPN, SVGIG (reference sequence). The CDR3 is CAWSPGLYEQYF. As DNA, the CDR3 is TGTGCCTGGAGTCCAGGACTGTACGAGCAGTACTTC.